This is a list of T cell receptor beta chains from one sample in a study of cytomegalovirus exposure and HLA in healthy donors. Here immunoSEQ multiplex PCR was the method, and the copy in TCRdb shows in-frame clones only, minus some. Here the sample spans about 110,000 clones, about two thirds being singletons. The sequenced sample consisted of PBMCs. The receptors here all came from a woman between 65 and 79 years old in good health and CMV-seropositive. Both conserved end residues are part of each CDR3. D genes are given only for firm matches. For some rows the clone size is stated as once, few or many, or as a class when expanded; others skip it.

NA	few	TRBV5-1	TRBJ1-6	CASTLGGVDSPLHF	TGCGCCAGCACCCTGGGAGGGGTAGATTCACCCCTCCACTTT
NA	NA	TRBV7-9	TRBJ1-2	CASSLGTYYGYTF	TGTGCCAGCAGCCTAGGGACTTACTATGGCTACACCTTC
NA	few	TRBV5-6	TRBJ1-2	CASSFWTVKAGYTF	TGTGCCAGCAGCTTCTGGACAGTTAAGGCTGGCTACACCTTC
TRBD1	NA	TRBV15	TRBJ1-6	CATAGTGDSPLHF	TGTGCCACCGCCGGGACAGGGGATTCACCCCTCCACTTT
NA	NA	TRBV2	TRBJ1-2	CASSEDVGGGYTF	TGTGCCAGCAGTGAAGACGTGGGAGGTGGCTACACCTTC
NA	once	TRBV4-1	TRBJ1-2	CASSQVLASYGYTF	TGCGCCAGCAGCCAAGTTCTAGCGAGCTATGGCTACACCTTC
NA	few	TRBV6-6	TRBJ2-7	CASSQNRNGYEQYF	TGTGCCAGCAGTCAAAACAGGAACGGCTACGAGCAGTACTTC
TRBD2	NA	TRBV5-1	TRBJ2-1	CASSLVGSSGAGYNEQFF	TGCGCCAGCAGCTTGGTGGGATCTAGCGGGGCAGGCTACAATGAGCAGTTCTTC
NA	few	TRBV6-6	TRBJ2-7	CASMETSPLEQYF	TGTGCCAGCATGGAGACTAGTCCTCTGGAGCAGTACTTC
TRBD1	NA	TRBV6-5	TRBJ2-2	CASRRGDRDTGELFF	TGTGCCAGCAGGAGGGGAGACAGGGACACCGGGGAGCTGTTTTTT
NA	many	TRBV25-1	TRBJ1-6	CASSDGLLGVGSPLHF	TGTGCCAGCAGTGATGGGCTTTTAGGGGTAGGATCACCCCTCCACTTT
TRBD1	NA	TRBV6-5	TRBJ1-2	CASSQRTGKNYGYTF	TGTGCCAGCTCACAAAGGACAGGGAAGAACTATGGCTACACCTTC
TRBD1	once	TRBV9	TRBJ2-1	CASRAGTGRNEQFF	TGTGCCAGCAGGGCCGGGACAGGCAGAAATGAGCAGTTCTTC
TRBD1	NA	TRBV9	TRBJ1-2	CASSANRQGGYTF	TGTGCCAGCAGCGCAAATCGACAGGGGGGCTACACCTTC
TRBD2	NA	TRBV7-9	TRBJ2-3	CASSPRRTGGGTDTQYF	TGTGCCAGCAGCCCTAGACGGACCGGGGGGGGCACAGATACGCAGTATTTT
NA	NA	TRBV7-2	TRBJ1-1	CASSLDRLNTEAFF	TGTGCCAGCAGCTTAGACAGGTTGAACACTGAAGCTTTCTTT
NA	NA	TRBV10-3	TRBJ2-3	CAISVKSTDTQYF	TGTGCCATCAGTGTTAAATCCACAGATACGCAGTATTTT
NA	once	TRBV6-5	TRBJ1-2	CASIEGLHRGYGYTF	TGTGCCAGCATCGAGGGACTCCACCGGGGCTATGGCTACACCTTC
NA	NA	TRBV19	TRBJ1-1	CASSPTANTEAFF	TGTGCCAGTAGCCCGACAGCGAACACTGAAGCTTTCTTT
NA	NA	TRBV18	TRBJ1-1	CASSPPGASNTEAFF	TGTGCCAGCTCACCACCGGGGGCTTCTAACACTGAAGCTTTCTTT
NA	NA	TRBV5-6	TRBJ1-1	CASSFRDMGQNTEAFF	TGTGCCAGCAGTTTTCGTGATATGGGCCAGAACACTGAAGCTTTCTTT
TRBD1	few	TRBV19	TRBJ1-2	CASSMDRGYGYTF	TGTGCCAGTAGTATGGACAGGGGATATGGCTACACCTTC
TRBD1	NA	TRBV7-2	TRBJ2-5	CASSPGTGRQETQYF	TGTGCCAGCAGCCCGGGGACAGGGAGACAAGAGACCCAGTACTTC
TRBD2	few	TRBV6-1	TRBJ2-3	CASSGLRLAGSDTQYF	TGTGCCAGCAGTGGGCTACGACTAGCGGGGTCAGATACGCAGTATTTT
TRBD2	NA	TRBV5-1	TRBJ2-1	CASSLLSAGGHNEQFF	TGCGCCAGCAGCTTGCTCTCTGCGGGGGGGCATAATGAGCAGTTCTTC
TRBD2	NA	TRBV10-3	TRBJ2-1	CAISLAGGYNEQFF	TGTGCCATCAGTCTAGCGGGGGGGTACAATGAGCAGTTCTTC
TRBD1	NA	TRBV28	TRBJ2-7	CASSFGGQGTYEQYF	TGTGCCAGCAGTTTTGGGGGACAGGGAACCTACGAGCAGTACTTC
NA	NA	TRBV18	TRBJ2-1	CASSPPVGGPVNEQFF	TGTGCCAGCTCACCACCGGTGGGGGGGCCGGTCAATGAGCAGTTCTTC
NA	few	TRBV6-1	TRBJ1-2	CASSEVKGRQGGGYTF	TGTGCCAGCAGTGAAGTTAAGGGTCGCCAGGGCGGCGGCTACACCTTC
NA	NA	TRBV6-1	TRBJ1-5	CASSEARVGQPQHF	TGTGCCAGCAGTGAAGCGAGGGTCGGTCAGCCCCAGCATTTT
TRBD1	NA	TRBV5-4	TRBJ2-5	CASSARAGGAETQYF	TGTGCCAGCAGCGCGCGGGCAGGGGGCGCCGAGACCCAGTACTTC
TRBD1	NA	TRBV4-1	TRBJ2-4	CASSQPDREPKNIQYF	TGCGCCAGCAGCCAGCCGGACAGGGAACCCAAAAACATTCAGTACTTC
TRBD1	NA	TRBV7-8	TRBJ1-2	CASSLTGQGFDGYTF	TGTGCCAGCAGCTTAACGGGACAGGGTTTCGATGGCTACACCTTC
TRBD2	many	TRBV6-1	TRBJ2-1	CASSLAGGHNEQFF	TGTGCCAGCAGCCTAGCGGGGGGACACAATGAGCAGTTCTTC
NA	few	TRBV19	TRBJ1-5	CASIATGTNQPQHF	TGTGCCAGTATTGCGACCGGGACAAATCAGCCCCAGCATTTT
NA	NA	TRBV13	TRBJ2-5	CASSLGVLQETQYF	TGTGCCAGCAGCTTAGGGGTACTCCAAGAGACCCAGTACTTC
NA	NA	TRBV7-2	TRBJ1-2	CASSLVVAGYGYTF	TGTGCCAGCAGCTTAGTGGTGGCGGGCTATGGCTACACCTTC
TRBD1	NA	TRBV7-8	TRBJ2-7	CASSLGQGVSYEQYF	TGTGCCAGCAGCTTAGGACAGGGTGTCTCCTACGAGCAGTACTTC
NA	NA	TRBV7-9	TRBJ1-1	CASREGTEAFF	TGTGCCAGCCGGGAGGGCACTGAAGCTTTCTTT
NA	few	TRBV2	TRBJ1-1	CARGGGSQTEAFF	TGTGCCAGAGGGGGTGGGTCTCAGACTGAAGCTTTCTTT
TRBD1	once	TRBV15	TRBJ1-2	CATSRAGQGAPDYGYTF	TGTGCCACCAGCAGGGCGGGACAGGGGGCTCCGGACTATGGCTACACCTTC
NA	NA	TRBV5-1	TRBJ2-3	CASSLKGQTDTQYF	TGCGCCAGCAGCTTAAAGGGACAAACAGATACGCAGTATTTT
NA	once	TRBV5-5	TRBJ1-1	CASSLGPRQVGNTEAFF	TGTGCCAGCAGCTTGGGCCCCCGACAGGTGGGAAACACTGAAGCTTTCTTT
NA	NA	TRBV7-2	TRBJ2-6	CASSLVLGVGANVLTF	TGTGCCAGCAGCTTAGTATTAGGGGTCGGGGCCAACGTCCTGACTTTC
NA	NA	TRBV6-5	TRBJ1-5	CASSSLQTGQPQHF	TGTGCCAGCAGTTCATTACAGACGGGGCAGCCCCAGCATTTT
TRBD1	NA	TRBV29-1	TRBJ2-7	CSVEGTTGVPYEQYF	TGCAGCGTTGAAGGCACGACAGGGGTGCCCTACGAGCAGTACTTC
NA	NA	TRBV10-3	TRBJ1-6	CATQKSRAENSPLHF	TGTGCCACCCAAAAAAGCAGGGCAGAAAATTCACCCCTCCACTTT
TRBD1	NA	TRBV9	TRBJ2-1	CASSTTGQGGSEQFF	TGTGCCAGCAGCACCACAGGACAGGGGGGAAGTGAGCAGTTCTTC
NA	NA	TRBV19	TRBJ1-1	CASSRELLITNTEAFF	TGTGCCAGTAGTCGGGAGCTGCTCATTACGAACACTGAAGCTTTCTTT
TRBD1	few	TRBV2	TRBJ1-3	CASGVGQGEVF	TGTGCCAGCGGCGTGGGACAGGGGGAGGTTTTT
TRBD2	NA	TRBV4-3	TRBJ2-1	CASSQPGLADNEQFF	TGCGCCAGCAGCCAACCGGGACTAGCGGACAATGAGCAGTTCTTC
TRBD2	NA	TRBV4-2	TRBJ2-7	CASSQDLSLGLAGGEQYF	TGTGCCAGCAGCCAAGATCTGAGTCTTGGGCTAGCGGGGGGAGAGCAGTACTTC